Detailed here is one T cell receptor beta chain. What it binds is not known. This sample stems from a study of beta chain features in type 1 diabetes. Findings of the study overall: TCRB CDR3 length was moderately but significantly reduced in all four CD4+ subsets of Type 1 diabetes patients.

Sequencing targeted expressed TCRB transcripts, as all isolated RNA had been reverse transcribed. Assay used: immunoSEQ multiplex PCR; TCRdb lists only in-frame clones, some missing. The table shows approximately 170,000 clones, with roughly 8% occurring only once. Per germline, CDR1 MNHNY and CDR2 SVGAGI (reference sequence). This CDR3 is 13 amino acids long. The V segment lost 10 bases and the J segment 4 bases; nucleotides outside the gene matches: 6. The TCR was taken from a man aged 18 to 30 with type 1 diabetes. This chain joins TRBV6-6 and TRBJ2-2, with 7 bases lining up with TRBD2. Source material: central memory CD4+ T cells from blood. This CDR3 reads CATREEPTGELFF. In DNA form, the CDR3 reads TGTGCCACCCGGGAGGAACCCACCGGGGAGCTGTTTTTT.